Shown below are 8 T cell receptor beta chains from a single sample sequenced in a study of blood T cell repertoires in COVID-19. Libraries were prepared by immunoSEQ multiplex PCR; TCRdb keeps only in-frame clonotypes and omits some of them. Among around 280,000 clones listed, roughly 86% were seen once. Specimen: peripheral blood. Receptors were obtained from a woman in her 30s who had recovered from COVID-19.

The chain combines TRBV3-1 (or the pseudogene TRBV3-2) with TRBJ1-5, with TRBD1 matching 9 bases. Looked up from germline, CDR1 is LGHDT and CDR2 is YNNKEL (reference sequence). This CDR3 has 14 residues. After removal of 4 bases from V and 2 bases from J, the junction contained 0 bases not matched to a gene. The CDR3 here is CASSRTGGNQPQHF. The CDR3 region has the DNA TGTGCCAGCAGCCGGACAGGGGGCAATCAGCCCCAGCATTTT.

The rearrangement joins TRBV9 to TRBJ2-1, with D hard to call. Germline loops: CDR1 SGDLS, CDR2 YYNGEE. V lost 5 bases to trimming and J lost 0 bases, with 15 bases between them. The CDR3 length is 16 residues. The DNA for the CDR3 is TGTGCCAGCAGTGTTTTCGCAGGCCGCTCCTACAATGAGCAGTTCTTC. Translation: CASSVFAGRSYNEQFF.

V and J are TRBV12-5 and TRBJ1-1, with D unclear. The V end lost 0 bases, the J end lost 6 bases, and 17 bases lay between the germline ends. The CDR3 loop spans 16 amino acids. Per germline, CDR1 LGHNT and CDR2 FRNRAP. This CDR3 is CASGLVPEALSAEAFF. CDR3 in DNA: TGTGCTAGTGGTTTGGTCCCAGAGGCCCTTAGTGCTGAAGCTTTCTTT.

In its sample, this clone was seen once. This chain joins TRBV7-2 and TRBJ2-3; no clear D gene. The CDR3 length is 11 residues. The V gene's germline CDR1 is SGHTA and CDR2 FQGNSA. V shed 4 bases and J shed 5 bases, with 4 bases lying between them. The CDR3 DNA sequence: TGTGCCAGCAGCTCCCGAGATACGCAGTATTTT. This translates into CASSSRDTQYF.

The V and J genes are TRBV3-1 (or the pseudogene TRBV3-2) and TRBJ1-1, with D unclear. CDR1 and CDR2 (germline): LGHDT, YNNKEL (reference sequence). There are 13 residues in the CDR3. The V gene lost 9 bases and the J gene lost 1 base, with 12 bases spanning the gap. The CDR3 spells CASHQRGNTEAFF. DNA for the CDR3: TGTGCCAGTCACCAACGGGGGAACACTGAAGCTTTCTTT.

The chain combines TRBV30 with TRBJ1-3, with D possibly being TRBD1 (6 bases). Per germline, CDR1 GTSNPN and CDR2 SVGIG (reference sequence). The CDR3 loop spans 14 amino acids. V was clipped by 0 bases and J by 2 bases, with 8 bases between them. The CDR3 sequence is CAWSVGGAGNTIYF. The CDR3 nucleotides read TGTGCCTGGAGTGTAGGGGGGGCTGGAAACACCATATATTTT.

This clone has only a few counts. This chain joins TRBV30 and TRBJ1-2; D remains ambiguous. Germline V lookup: CDR1 GTSNPN, CDR2 SVGIG (reference sequence). CDR3 size: 12 residues. V lost 0 bases and J lost 8, with 10 bases in between. CDR3 nucleotide sequence: TGTGCCTGGAGTGTACGGGTTTCAGGCTACACCTTC. Translated, it gives CAWSVRVSGYTF.

This chain connects TRBV7-9 to TRBJ2-5, with 14 bases matching TRBD2. The CDR3 contains 16 residues. The junction had 7 bases not matched to a gene; V was cut back by 5 bases and J by 5 bases. Germline V CDR1 and CDR2: SEHNR, FQNEAQ (reference sequence). As DNA, the CDR3 is TGTGCCAGCAGCCTTGGGACTAGCGGGGGCTATGAGACCCAGTACTTC. Amino acids: CASSLGTSGGYETQYF.